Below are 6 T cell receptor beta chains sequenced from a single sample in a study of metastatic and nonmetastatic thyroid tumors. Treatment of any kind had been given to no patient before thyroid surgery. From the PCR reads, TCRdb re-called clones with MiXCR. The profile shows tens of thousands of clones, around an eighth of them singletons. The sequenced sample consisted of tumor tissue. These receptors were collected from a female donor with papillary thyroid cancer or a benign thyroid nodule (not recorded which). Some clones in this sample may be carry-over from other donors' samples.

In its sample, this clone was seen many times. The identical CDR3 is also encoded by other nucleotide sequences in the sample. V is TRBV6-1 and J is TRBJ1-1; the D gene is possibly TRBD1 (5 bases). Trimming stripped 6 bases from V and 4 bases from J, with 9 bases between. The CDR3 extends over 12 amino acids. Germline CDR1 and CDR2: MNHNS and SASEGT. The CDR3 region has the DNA TGTGCCAGCAGGGGGCTCGGCACTGAAGCTTTCTTT. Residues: CASRGLGTEAFF.

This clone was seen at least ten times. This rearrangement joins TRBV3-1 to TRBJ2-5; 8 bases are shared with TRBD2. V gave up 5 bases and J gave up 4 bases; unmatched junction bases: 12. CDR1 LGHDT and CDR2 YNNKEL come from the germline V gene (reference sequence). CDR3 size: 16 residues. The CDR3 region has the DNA TGTGCCAGCAGCGCCCCGGGACTAGGGTTTAGAGAGACCCAGTACTTC. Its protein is CASSAPGLGFRETQYF.

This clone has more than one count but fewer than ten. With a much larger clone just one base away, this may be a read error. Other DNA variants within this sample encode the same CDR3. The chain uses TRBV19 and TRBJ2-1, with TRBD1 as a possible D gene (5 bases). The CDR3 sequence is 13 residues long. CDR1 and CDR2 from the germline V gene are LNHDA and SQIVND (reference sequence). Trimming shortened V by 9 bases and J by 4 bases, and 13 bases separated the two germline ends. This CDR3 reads CASHSGQYNEQFF. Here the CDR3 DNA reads TGTGCCAGCCACTCCGGACAATACAATGAGCAGTTCTTC.

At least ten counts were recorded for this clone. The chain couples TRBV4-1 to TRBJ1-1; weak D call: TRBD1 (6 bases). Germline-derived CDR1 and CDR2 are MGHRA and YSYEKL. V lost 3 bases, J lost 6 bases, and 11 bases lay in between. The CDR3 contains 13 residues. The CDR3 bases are TGCGCCAGCAGCCAGGGGGGGCCTTCTGAAGCTTTCTTT. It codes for CASSQGGPSEAFF.

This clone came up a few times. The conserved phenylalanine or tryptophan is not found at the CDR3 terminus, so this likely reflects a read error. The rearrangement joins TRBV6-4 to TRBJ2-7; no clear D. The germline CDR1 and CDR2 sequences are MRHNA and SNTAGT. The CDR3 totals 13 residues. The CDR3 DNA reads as TGTGCCAGGAGTGAATCGCCTAGATACGAGCAGTACTCC. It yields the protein CARSESPRYEQYS.

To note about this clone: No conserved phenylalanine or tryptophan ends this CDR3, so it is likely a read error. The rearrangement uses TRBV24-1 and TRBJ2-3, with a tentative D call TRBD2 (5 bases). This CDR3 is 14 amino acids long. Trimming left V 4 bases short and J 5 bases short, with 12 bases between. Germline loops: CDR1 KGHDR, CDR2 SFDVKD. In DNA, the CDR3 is TGTGCCACCAGTGACCGGGGTGGTGGAGATACGCAGTATTTG. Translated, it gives CATSDRGGGDTQYL.